A single sample gave rise to the 8 T cell receptor beta chains below, sequenced in a study of T cells in Graves' hyperthyroidism and ophthalmopathy. Amplification targeted TCR beta CDR3 regions from RNA transcripts. HTBI primers were the set used in a first-round RT-PCR of the TCR CDR3. TCRdb reanalysed the multiplex PCR reads using MiXCR and keeps one entry per CDR3 protein. Among about 360,000 distinct CDR3 sequences listed, 20% to 25% were seen once. The sample comprised blood. The receptors were gathered from a man in his forties or fifties with Graves' hyperthyroidism.

This clonotype was found many times. This chain joins TRBV27 and TRBJ1-3; 8 positions agree with TRBD1. Germline assignment: CDR1 MNHEY and CDR2 SMNVEV (reference sequence). The V and J ends lost 2 bases and 4 bases, in that order; junction bases with no gene match: 1. The CDR3 sequence is 14 residues long. The CDR3 reads CASSLQGAGNTIYF. DNA for the CDR3: TGTGCCAGCAGTTTACAGGGGGCCGGAAACACCATATATTTT.

This clonotype was picked up many times. The chain recombines TRBV12-3 or TRBV12-4 with TRBJ2-2; D uncertain. Trimming cost V 3 bases and J 0 bases, with 8 bases left between them. The CDR3 has 15 amino acids. DNA of the CDR3: TGTGCCAGCAGTTTGGACGGACCGAACACCGGGGAGCTGTTTTTT. It is translated as CASSLDGPNTGELFF.

This clonotype was detected ten times or more. In DNA, the CDR3 is TGTGCCAGCAGTCGAAATGCTTGGGACAGGGGGCTTTTCAATGAGCAGTTCTTC. Amino acid sequence: CASSRNAWDRGLFNEQFF. The V gene is TRBV6-1, the J gene TRBJ2-1; 12 nucleotides align to TRBD1. CDR1 is MNHNS, CDR2 SASEGT, per germline. The V and J ends lost 5 bases and 6 bases, in that order; junction bases with no gene match: 14. This CDR3 has 18 amino acids.

The V and J genes are TRBV20-1 and TRBJ2-1; D call uncertain. There are 13 residues in the CDR3. CDR1 and CDR2 from the germline V gene are DFQATT and SNEGSKA (reference sequence). The V gene lost 0 bases and the J gene lost 6 bases, with 9 bases spanning the gap. The CDR3 is CSARDGSANEQFF. CDR3 coding DNA: TGCAGTGCTAGAGATGGGTCCGCCAATGAGCAGTTCTTC.

This clonotype was seen a handful of times. The chain joins TRBV20-1 to TRBJ2-7; 11 nucleotides match TRBD2. Unmatched junction bases numbered 3, after V lost 3 bases and J lost 2 bases. The CDR3 is made up of 14 amino acids. Germline CDR1 DFQATT, CDR2 SNEGSKA (reference sequence). As DNA, the CDR3 is TGCAGTGCTAGCGAGACTAGCGGGGCCTACGAGCAGTACTTC. Its protein product is CSASETSGAYEQYF.

This clonotype was found a few times. The chain is built from TRBV3-1 and TRBJ2-1; 7 nucleotides align to TRBD2. The V segment lost 5 bases and the J segment 7 bases; nucleotides outside the gene matches: 8. The CDR3 covers 14 residues. Germline V lookup: CDR1 LGHDT, CDR2 YNNKEL (reference sequence). DNA for the CDR3: TGTGCCAGCAGCGTAGCGTCTAGCGGAAATGAGCAGTTCTTC. It specifies CASSVASSGNEQFF.

Ten or more counts support this clonotype. The CDR3 coding sequence is TGTGCCAGCAGTTTTGGGGGCACTGAAGCTTTCTTT. This sequence encodes CASSFGGTEAFF. The gene calls are TRBV12-3 or TRBV12-4 and TRBJ1-1, with D perhaps TRBD1 (5 bases). V was cut by 3 bases and J by 4 bases, with 6 bases left in between. CDR3 length: 12 amino acids.

The V call is TRBV29-1, the J call TRBJ2-4; unclear D gene. The CDR3 is 11 amino acids. Trimming removed 3 bases from V and 5 bases from J, with 5 bases in between. CDR1 is SQVTM and CDR2 is ANQGSEA in the germline V gene. The CDR3 loop is CSVDTENIQYF. As DNA, the CDR3 is TGCAGCGTTGACACAGAAAACATTCAGTACTTC.